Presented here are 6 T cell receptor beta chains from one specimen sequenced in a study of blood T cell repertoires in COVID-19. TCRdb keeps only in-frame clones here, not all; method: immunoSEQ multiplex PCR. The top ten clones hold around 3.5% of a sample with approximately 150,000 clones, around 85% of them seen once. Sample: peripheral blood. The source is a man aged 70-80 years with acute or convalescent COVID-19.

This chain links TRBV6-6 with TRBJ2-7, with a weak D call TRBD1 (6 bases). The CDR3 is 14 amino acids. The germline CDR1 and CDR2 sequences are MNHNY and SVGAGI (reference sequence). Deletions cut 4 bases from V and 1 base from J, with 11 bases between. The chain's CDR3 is CASSLRQESYEQYF. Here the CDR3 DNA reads TGTGCCAGCAGTTTGCGACAGGAGTCCTACGAGCAGTACTTC.

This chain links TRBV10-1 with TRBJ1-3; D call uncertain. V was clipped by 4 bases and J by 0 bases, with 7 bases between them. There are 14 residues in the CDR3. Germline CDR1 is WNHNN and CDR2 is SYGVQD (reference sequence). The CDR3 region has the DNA TGCGCCAGCAGTGGGGCAGACTCTGGAAACACCATATATTTT. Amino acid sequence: CASSGADSGNTIYF.

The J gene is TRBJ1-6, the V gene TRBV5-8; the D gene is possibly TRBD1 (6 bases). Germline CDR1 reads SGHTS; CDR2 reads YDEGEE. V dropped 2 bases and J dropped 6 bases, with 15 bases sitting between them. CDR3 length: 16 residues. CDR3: CASSLAPTGTNSPLHF. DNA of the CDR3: TGTGCCAGCAGCTTAGCGCCAACAGGGACTAATTCACCCCTCCACTTT. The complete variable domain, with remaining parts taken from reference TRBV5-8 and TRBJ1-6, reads EAGVTQSPTHLIKTRGQQATLRCSPISGHTSVYWYQQALGLGLQFLLWYDEGEERNRGNFPPRFSGRQFPNYSSELNVNALELEDSALYLCASSLAPTGTNSPLHFGNGTRLTVT.

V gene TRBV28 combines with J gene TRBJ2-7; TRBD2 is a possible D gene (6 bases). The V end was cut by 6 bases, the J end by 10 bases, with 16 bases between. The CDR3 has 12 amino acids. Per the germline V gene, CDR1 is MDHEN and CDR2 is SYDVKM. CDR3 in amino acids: CASSRDFLTQYF. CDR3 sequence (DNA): TGTGCCAGCAGCAGGGACTTCCTTACTCAGTACTTC.

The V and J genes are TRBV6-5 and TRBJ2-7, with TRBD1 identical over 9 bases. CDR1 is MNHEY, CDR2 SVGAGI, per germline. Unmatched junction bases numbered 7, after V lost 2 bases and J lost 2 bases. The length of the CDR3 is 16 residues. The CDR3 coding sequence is TGTGCCAGCAGTTACGAACTCGGGACAGGGACCTACGAGCAGTACTTC. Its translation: CASSYELGTGTYEQYF.

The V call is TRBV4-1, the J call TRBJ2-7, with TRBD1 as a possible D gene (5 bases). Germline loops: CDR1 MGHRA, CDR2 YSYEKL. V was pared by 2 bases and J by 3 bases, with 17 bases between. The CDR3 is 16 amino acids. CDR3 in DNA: TGCGCCAGCAGCCAAAGCCGTACAGGACAAGGCTACGAGCAGTACTTC. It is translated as CASSQSRTGQGYEQYF.